This T cell receptor (beta chain) emerged from a study of T cell clonality in common variable immunodeficiency. Regarding the study as a whole: CVID subjects shared fewer TCRbeta clones than healthy controls did. Fewer deletions and N-nucleotide insertions were reportedly seen in common variable immunodeficiency TCR beta sequences. Patient heterogeneity in the CVID cohort limited correlations between repertoire features and clinical complications. The cause of increased CVID clonality remains unclear without subpopulation sequencing.

This clone was counted ten times or more. What it binds is not known. The read ends 3 residues shy of where the CDR3 ends; the end is completed using the germline J gene. Per the germline V gene, CDR1 is SGHRS and CDR2 is YFSETQ. CDR3 length equals 15 residues. The repertoire was sequenced with immunoSEQ multiplex PCR; TCRdb's copy has only in-frame clones and lacks some. The data list 35,000 to 45,000 clones, none observed once; 2.5% to 3% falls to the top ten. This TCR was sampled from a person between 18 and 69 years old in good health. What was sequenced was peripheral blood mononuclear cells. The chain recombines TRBV5-1 with TRBJ1-1; D is possibly TRBD1 (6 bases). This chain's CDR3 is CASSLGGPSVPGAFF. CDR3 DNA, as far as it was read: TGCGCCAGCAGCTTAGGGGGTCCCAGTGTACCAGGA.